This T cell receptor (beta chain) was captured by sequencing in a study of blood T cells in healthy people across ages. The use of a sample-barcoded 5' primer and a J-beta primer mix characterized a second PCR of roughly 6 to 11 cycles. Via MiXCR, TCRdb re-called the 5' RACE reads, giving one row per CDR3 protein. The sample includes 870,000 or so distinct CDR3 sequences, about 28% of them seen just once. Germline-derived CDR1 and CDR2 are SGHTA and FQGNSA. The CDR3 covers 13 residues. Deletions cut 3 bases from V and 0 bases from J, with 6 bases between. Sequencing was performed on blood. This receptor was taken from a woman of 80 years or more in good health. The J gene is TRBJ2-7, the V gene TRBV7-2; D unclear. CDR3 region: CASSLVNSYEQYF. CDR3 bases: TGTGCCAGCAGCTTGGTCAACTCCTACGAGCAGTACTTC.